This TCR beta chain comes out of a study of blood T cell repertoires in COVID-19. Sequencing used immunoSEQ multiplex PCR; TCRdb keeps in-frame clones, though not all of them. The table includes 200,000 to 250,000 clones, 80% to 85% detected once. Participants came from 24 US areas, aged roughly 18 to 100 years. Participants were placed into cohorts based on the clinical history they reported. This clone was found a few times. This receptor was taken from a woman aged 50 to 60 with acute COVID-19. Sequencing was performed on PBMCs or T cells enriched from blood (not recorded which).

CDR3 nucleotides: TGTGCCAGCAGTGAACGGGACGAGCAGTACTTC. It codes for CASSERDEQYF. The V and J genes are TRBV2 and TRBJ2-7, with no clear D. CDR1 SNHLY and CDR2 FYNNEI come from the germline V gene. Trimming stripped 2 bases from V and 5 bases from J, with 4 bases between. The CDR3 extends over 11 amino acids. Full variable domain (outside the CDR3, taken from reference TRBV2 and TRBJ2-7): EPEVTQTPSHQVTQMGQEVILRCVPISNHLYFYWYRQILGQKVEFLVSFYNNEISEKSEIFDDQFSVERPDGSNFTLKIRSTKLEDSAMYFCASSERDEQYFGPGTRLTVT.